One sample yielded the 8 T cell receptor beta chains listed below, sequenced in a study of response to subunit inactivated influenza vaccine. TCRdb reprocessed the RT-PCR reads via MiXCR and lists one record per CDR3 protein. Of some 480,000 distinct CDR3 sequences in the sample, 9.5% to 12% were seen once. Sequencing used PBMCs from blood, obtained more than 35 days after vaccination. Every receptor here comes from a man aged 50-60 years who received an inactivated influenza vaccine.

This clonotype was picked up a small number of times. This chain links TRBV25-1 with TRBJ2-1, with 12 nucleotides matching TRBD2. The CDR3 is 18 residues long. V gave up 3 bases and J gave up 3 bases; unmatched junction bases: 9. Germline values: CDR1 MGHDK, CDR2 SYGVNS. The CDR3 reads CASSDMGLAGLLYNEQFF. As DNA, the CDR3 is TGTGCCAGCAGTGATATGGGACTAGCGGGTCTCCTCTACAATGAGCAGTTCTTC.

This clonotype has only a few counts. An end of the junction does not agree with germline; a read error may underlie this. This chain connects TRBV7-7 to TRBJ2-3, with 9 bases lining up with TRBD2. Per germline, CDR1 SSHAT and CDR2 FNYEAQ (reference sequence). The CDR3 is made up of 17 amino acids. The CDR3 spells CASSLFPRGGIGDTQYF. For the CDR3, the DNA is TGTGCTAGCAGCTTATTTCCGCGGGGGGGCATCGGCGATACGCAGTATTTT.

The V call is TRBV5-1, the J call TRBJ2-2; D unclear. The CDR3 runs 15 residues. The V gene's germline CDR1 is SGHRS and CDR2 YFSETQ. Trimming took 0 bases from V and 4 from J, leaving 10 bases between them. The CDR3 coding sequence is TGCGCCAGCAGCTTGGTAGTAGTCTCCACCGGGGAGCTGTTTTTT. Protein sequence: CASSLVVVSTGELFF.

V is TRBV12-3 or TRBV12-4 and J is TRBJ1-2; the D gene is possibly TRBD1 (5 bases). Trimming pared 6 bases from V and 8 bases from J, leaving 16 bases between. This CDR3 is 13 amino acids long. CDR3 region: CASRTAGSSGYTF. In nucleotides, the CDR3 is TGTGCCAGCAGAACCGCAGGGAGTAGCGGCTACACCTTC.

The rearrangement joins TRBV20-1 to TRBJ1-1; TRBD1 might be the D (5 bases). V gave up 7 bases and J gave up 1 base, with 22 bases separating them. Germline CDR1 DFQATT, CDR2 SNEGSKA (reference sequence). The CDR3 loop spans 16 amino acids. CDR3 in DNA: TGCAGTGTTCCTATGGCAGGGCCGGGGAGGAACACTGAAGCTTTCTTT. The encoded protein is CSVPMAGPGRNTEAFF.

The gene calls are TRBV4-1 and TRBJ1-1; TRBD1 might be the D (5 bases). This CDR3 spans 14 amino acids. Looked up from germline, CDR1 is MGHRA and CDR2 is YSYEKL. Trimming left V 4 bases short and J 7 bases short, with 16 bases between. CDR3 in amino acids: CASSLRTGTGEAFF. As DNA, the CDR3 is TGCGCCAGCAGCCTACGGACGGGAACAGGTGAAGCTTTCTTT.

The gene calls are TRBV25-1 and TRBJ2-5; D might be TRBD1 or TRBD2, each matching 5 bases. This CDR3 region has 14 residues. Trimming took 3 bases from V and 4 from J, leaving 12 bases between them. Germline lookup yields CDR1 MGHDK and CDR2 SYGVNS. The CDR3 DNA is TGTGCCAGCAGTGATCCGAGGGGTCTAGAGACCCAGTACTTC. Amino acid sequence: CASSDPRGLETQYF.

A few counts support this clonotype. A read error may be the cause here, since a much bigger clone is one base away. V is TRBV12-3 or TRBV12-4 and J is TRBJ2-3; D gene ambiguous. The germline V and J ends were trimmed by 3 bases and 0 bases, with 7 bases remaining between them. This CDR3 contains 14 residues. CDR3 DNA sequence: TGTGCCAGCAGTTTCCGGACGAGCACAGATACGCAGTATTTT. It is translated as CASSFRTSTDTQYF.